The 32 T cell receptor beta chains reported below all come from one sample, sequenced in a study of cytomegalovirus exposure and HLA in healthy donors. Amplification used 60 Vbeta primers and 13 Jbeta primers. Using immunoSEQ multiplex PCR, the repertoire was profiled, and TCRdb retains in-frame clones only, with some absent. The sample yields some 150,000 clones, roughly 78% seen once. The sequencing input was PBMCs. Receptors were obtained from a man aged 35 to 55 in good health and CMV-seropositive.

V gene TRBV5-1 combines with J gene TRBJ2-1, with 9 positions matching TRBD2. J was trimmed by 7 bases and V by 2 bases; bases with no gene match: 13. The CDR3 is 17 residues long. Germline V gene sequence: CDR1 SGHRS, CDR2 YFSETQ. CDR3 sequence: CASSLFSGSSIANEQFF. As DNA, the CDR3 is TGCGCCAGCAGCTTATTTAGCGGGAGTTCTATCGCGAATGAGCAGTTCTTC.

The chain recombines TRBV6-4 with TRBJ2-1; TRBD2 aligns across 9 bases. The CDR3 is 15 amino acids. V was pared by 4 bases and J by 4 bases, with 5 bases of the junction left unmatched. Germline V gene data show CDR1 as MRHNA and CDR2 as SNTAGT. Here the CDR3 reads CASSAAREGYNEQFF. The CDR3 DNA is TGTGCCAGCAGTGCGGCGCGGGAGGGATACAATGAGCAGTTCTTC.

V usage is TRBV6-5 and J usage is TRBJ1-1; a possible D gene is TRBD1 (6 bases). Trimming shortened V by 8 bases and J by 5 bases, and 18 bases separated the two germline ends. Per the germline V gene, CDR1 is MNHEY and CDR2 is SVGAGI. This CDR3 comprises 14 residues. Here the CDR3 DNA reads TGTGCCAGCCGAACCACAGGGCGAGAAACTGAAGCTTTCTTT. It specifies CASRTTGRETEAFF.

The rearrangement links TRBV6-4 to TRBJ1-4; 9 positions match TRBD1. The CDR3 length is 12 residues. Germline values: CDR1 MRHNA, CDR2 SNTAGT. The ends lost 9 bases at V and 5 bases at J; junction bases unmatched: 1. The DNA of the CDR3 is TGTGCCAGGGGACAGGGAAATGAAAAACTGTTTTTT. The encoded protein is CARGQGNEKLFF.

In this sample, this clone turned up once. The chain combines TRBV28 with TRBJ1-2; maybe TRBD1 (5 bases). The V and J ends lost 2 bases and 7 bases respectively, with 11 bases between them. From germline, CDR1 is MDHEN and CDR2 SYDVKM. This CDR3 region has 13 residues. The CDR3 sequence: CASSLKVGGGYTF. The DNA of the CDR3 is TGTGCCAGCAGTTTAAAGGTCGGGGGTGGCTACACCTTC.

The rearrangement uses TRBV7-8 and TRBJ2-2; 7 bases agree with TRBD2. With V trimmed by 6 bases and J by 7 bases, 11 bases remained unmatched. Germline-derived CDR1 and CDR2 are SGHVS and FQNEAQ. This CDR3 comprises 15 residues. CDR3 nucleotides: TGTGCCAGCAGGGCCCCCGGGACTACCGGCGGGGAGCTGTTTTTT. It codes for CASRAPGTTGGELFF.

The chain links TRBV11-2 to TRBJ2-7, with D hard to call. Germline V lookup: CDR1 SGHAT, CDR2 FQNNGV. Trimming cost V 5 bases and J 3 bases, with 11 bases left between them. The length of the CDR3 is 13 residues. CDR3 bases: TGTGCCAGCAGCCGAGGTTCAAACTACGAGCAGTACTTC. Encoded protein: CASSRGSNYEQYF.

CDR3 in DNA: TGTGCCAGCAGCTTAGCGGGACAGACTACCTCTGGGGCCAACGTCCTGACTTTC. Translation: CASSLAGQTTSGANVLTF. This chain uses TRBV7-8 with TRBJ2-6, with 7 bases fitting TRBD1. Trimming took 0 bases from V and 0 from J; bases not matched to a gene: 5. CDR1 and CDR2 from the germline V gene are SGHVS and FQNEAQ. The CDR3 runs 18 residues.

The rearrangement links TRBV11-2 to TRBJ2-2; 9 bases agree with TRBD2. V lost 5 bases, J lost 3 bases, and 16 bases stayed unmatched. This CDR3 has 19 amino acids. Germline CDR1 and CDR2: SGHAT and FQNNGV. The CDR3 nucleotides are TGTGCCAGCAGCCCCTTAGCGGGGGAGGCCTATACAGACACCGGGGAGCTGTTTTTT. Translation gives CASSPLAGEAYTDTGELFF. The full variable domain, completed using reference TRBV11-2 and TRBJ2-2, is EAGVAQSPRYKIIEKRQSVAFWCNPISGHATLYWYQQILGQGPKLLIQFQNNGVVDDSQLPKDRFSAERLKGVDSTLKIQPAKLEDSAVYLCASSPLAGEAYTDTGELFFGEGSRLTVL.

V usage is TRBV6-6 and J usage is TRBJ2-1; no reliable D call. The CDR3 extends over 14 amino acids. The V gene lost 5 bases and the J gene lost 1 base, with 9 bases spanning the gap. CDR1 MNHNY and CDR2 SVGAGI come from the germline V gene (reference sequence). CDR3 sequence: CASSTLESYNEQFF. DNA for the CDR3: TGTGCCAGCAGTACCCTAGAGTCCTACAATGAGCAGTTCTTC.

J is TRBJ1-6 and V is TRBV10-2; D not resolved. The CDR3 sequence is 14 residues long. Trimming took off 7 bases at V and 3 bases at J, with 10 bases between the two ends. Germline CDR1 WSHSY, CDR2 SAAADI. The CDR3 sequence: CASTEEIYNSPLHF. For the CDR3, the DNA is TGCGCCAGCACGGAGGAGATCTATAATTCACCCCTCCACTTT.

The chain has TRBV9 and TRBJ2-7; 7 bases match TRBD1. CDR3 length: 14 amino acids. The germline gives CDR1 SGDLS, CDR2 YYNGEE. V shed 3 bases and J 4 bases; nucleotides not matched to a gene: 7. CDR3 in amino acids: CASSAGTALYEQYF. The CDR3 DNA reads TGTGCCAGCAGCGCGGGGACAGCACTATACGAGCAGTACTTC.

The rearrangement links TRBV7-9 to TRBJ2-1; 7 bases are a match to TRBD2. The trim removed 0 bases at V and 2 bases at J, leaving 7 bases unmatched. Germline V lookup: CDR1 SEHNR, CDR2 FQNEAQ (reference sequence). The CDR3 contains 17 residues. The CDR3 coding sequence is TGTGCCAGCAGCTTAGCGGACTGGGAGGGGACCTACAATGAGCAGTTCTTC. This sequence encodes CASSLADWEGTYNEQFF.

A single count supports this clone. The chain is built from TRBV19 and TRBJ2-6; D may be TRBD2 (6 bases). The CDR3 consists of 15 residues. Germline CDR1 is LNHDA and CDR2 is SQIVND (reference sequence). V lost 7 bases to trimming and J lost 2 bases, with 12 bases between them. DNA of the CDR3: TGTGCCAGTAAGGGTCCGGGGGCTGGGGCCAACGTCCTGACTTTC. This gives the protein CASKGPGAGANVLTF.

J is TRBJ2-7 and V is TRBV21-1; TRBD2 is the table's D call, not checked against the DNA. TRBV21-1 is a documented pseudogene. The CDR3 sequence is 16 residues long. This CDR3 is CASNSGLVGNLYEQYF. Written as DNA, the CDR3 is TGTGCCAGCAACAGCGGACTAGTTGGGAACTTATACGAGCAGTACTTC.

The CDR3 DNA reads TGTGCCAGCAGTTACACCCACCCAGCCTACGAGCAGTACTTC. It encodes CASSYTHPAYEQYF. The rearrangement links TRBV6-6 to TRBJ2-7; no firm D call. Trimming cost V 2 bases and J 2 bases, with 10 bases left between them. This CDR3 has 14 amino acids. Germline CDR1 and CDR2: MNHNY and SVGAGI (reference sequence).

The CDR3 loop reads CASSLAAGTGLYTEAFF. The CDR3 coding sequence is TGTGCCAGCAGCTTAGCGGCCGGGACAGGGTTGTACACTGAAGCTTTCTTT. This chain links TRBV7-2 with TRBJ1-1; 9 bases fit TRBD1. This CDR3 is 17 amino acids long. Germline V gives CDR1 SGHTA, CDR2 FQGNSA. V shed 0 bases and J 3 bases; nucleotides not matched to a gene: 8. The complete variable domain, with remaining parts taken from reference TRBV7-2 and TRBJ1-1, reads GAGVSQSPSNKVTEKGKDVELRCDPISGHTALYWYRQSLGQGLEFLIYFQGNSAPDKSGLPSDRFSAERTGGSVSTLTIQRTQQEDSAVYLCASSLAAGTGLYTEAFFGQGTRLTVV.

The V and J genes are TRBV6-6 and TRBJ1-5, with 9 bases identical to TRBD1. Trimming took 7 bases from V and 7 from J; bases not matched to a gene: 8. Looked up from germline, CDR1 is MNHNY and CDR2 is SVGAGI (reference sequence). The CDR3 runs to 14 residues. The CDR3 sequence is CASTDKQGAQPQHF. In DNA, the CDR3 is TGTGCCAGCACCGACAAACAGGGGGCACAGCCCCAGCATTTT.

This clone was seen a few times. This chain joins TRBV27 and TRBJ2-3, with a weak D call TRBD2 (5 bases). The CDR3 runs to 14 residues. V was shortened by 2 bases and J by 5 bases, with 11 bases between the two germline ends. CDR1 and CDR2 from the germline V gene are MNHEY and SMNVEV (reference sequence). CDR3 in DNA: TGTGCCAGCAGTTTACGGCTAGCCGGAGATACGCAGTATTTT. Translated: CASSLRLAGDTQYF.

The chain couples TRBV7-9 to TRBJ2-7; 7 bases are shared with TRBD1. The CDR3 covers 12 residues. V lost 6 bases, J lost 6 bases, and 5 bases stayed unmatched. Germline CDR1 is SEHNR and CDR2 is FQNEAQ (reference sequence). CDR3 nucleotides: TGTGCCAGCAGTTTACAGGGGCTCGAGCAGTACTTC. It yields the protein CASSLQGLEQYF.

This rearrangement joins TRBV7-6 to TRBJ2-1; D uncertain. This CDR3 contains 13 residues. Germline V gene data show CDR1 as SGHVS and CDR2 as FNYEAQ. Trimming cost V 5 bases and J 5 bases, with 10 bases left between them. CDR3 region: CASSDTANNEQFF. The CDR3 DNA sequence: TGTGCCAGCAGCGATACAGCTAACAATGAGCAGTTCTTC. The whole variable domain, remainder taken from reference TRBV7-6 and TRBJ2-1, is GAGVSQSPRYKVTKRGQDVALRCDPISGHVSLYWYRQALGQGPEFLTYFNYEAQQDKSGLPNDRFSAERPEGSISTLTIQRTEQRDSAMYRCASSDTANNEQFFGPGTRLTVL.

The chain joins TRBV25-1 to TRBJ1-4, with D maybe TRBD1 (6 bases). The CDR3 extends over 17 amino acids. Germline CDR1 and CDR2: MGHDK and SYGVNS. Trimming cost V 1 base and J 5 bases, with 17 bases left between them. This chain's CDR3 is CASSEFLGGGKNEKLFF. DNA for the CDR3: TGTGCCAGCAGTGAATTTTTAGGGGGTGGGAAAAATGAAAAACTGTTTTTT.

Note on this clone: Relative to the germline gene, one junction end is altered; a read error may explain this. In the same sample, other DNA sequences code for this CDR3. The chain links TRBV4-2 to TRBJ2-3, with TRBD2 matching 8 bases. Germline-derived CDR1 and CDR2 are LGHNA and YNFKEQ. This CDR3 comprises 17 residues. The CDR3 DNA is TGTGCCAGCAGCCAAGATTCACTAGCGGAAAGCACAGACACGCAGTACTTT. Residues: CASSQDSLAESTDTQYF.

This clone was detected only a few times. This chain joins TRBV7-3 and TRBJ2-5; TRBD2 agrees at 10 bases. The end of the DNA is better explained by TRBJ2-7, so the J call may be wrong. The CDR3 has 14 residues. Looked up from germline, CDR1 is SGHTA and CDR2 is FQGTGA. In DNA, the CDR3 is TGTGCCAGCAGCTTGGCTAGCGGGAGTGGCGAGCAGTACTTC. Amino acid sequence: CASSLASGSGEQYF.

This chain's CDR3 is CASSSTGGGKYGYTF. The CDR3 region has the DNA TGTGCCAGCAGTTCCACAGGGGGCGGTAAATATGGCTACACCTTC. The chain has TRBV28 and TRBJ1-2; 9 bases are shared with TRBD1. Germline V gene lookup returns CDR1 MDHEN and CDR2 SYDVKM. The CDR3 has 15 residues. V was clipped by 4 bases and J by 5 bases; unmatched bases: 8.

A single count supports this clone. This chain uses TRBV14 with TRBJ2-5; D gene ambiguous. The J call could be wrong; TRBJ2-7 is a better fit for the DNA end. CDR1 SGHDN and CDR2 FVKESK come from the germline V gene. The CDR3 runs 12 residues. The CDR3 sequence is CASSWATYEQYF. The CDR3 coding sequence is TGTGCCAGCAGCTGGGCTACCTACGAGCAGTACTTC.

The V and J genes are TRBV7-2 and TRBJ2-7; D gene unclear. The CDR3 covers 15 residues. Trimming took off 1 base at V and 2 bases at J, with 12 bases between the two ends. Germline lookup yields CDR1 SGHTA and CDR2 FQGNSA. The CDR3 here is CASSLGAQVPYEQYF. The DNA of the CDR3 is TGTGCCAGCAGCTTAGGGGCCCAGGTCCCCTACGAGCAGTACTTC.

In its sample, this clone was seen a few times. The V call is TRBV4-1, the J call TRBJ1-4; D remains ambiguous. The CDR3 length is 14 residues. V lost 8 bases to trimming and J lost 5 bases, with 15 bases between them. Germline CDR1 reads MGHRA; CDR2 reads YSYEKL. The CDR3 DNA reads TGCGCCAGCCGGAGGGCGGAGGTCAATGAAAAACTGTTTTTT. This sequence encodes CASRRAEVNEKLFF.

The chain is built from TRBV29-1 and TRBJ2-5; a weak D match, TRBD2 (6 bases). Gene TRBJ2-7 matches the end of the DNA better, so the J call may be wrong. This CDR3 has 12 amino acids. Germline-derived CDR1 and CDR2 are SQVTM and ANQGSEA. The CDR3: CSVVAGPYEQYF. CDR3 nucleotide sequence: TGCAGCGTTGTCGCGGGACCCTACGAGCAGTACTTC.

V gene TRBV6-4 combines with J gene TRBJ1-1, with TRBD1 identical over 10 bases. The CDR3 has 15 amino acids. After removal of 6 bases from V and 2 bases from J, the junction contained 6 bases not matched to a gene. CDR1 is MRHNA, CDR2 SNTAGT, per germline. The CDR3, as DNA: TGTGCCAGCAGGCAGGACAGGGGGATAAACACTGAAGCTTTCTTT. Amino acids: CASRQDRGINTEAFF.

The V and J genes are TRBV5-1 and TRBJ2-7, with TRBD2 matching over 9 bases. Germline trimming cut 4 bases from V and 4 bases from J; bases unmatched to any gene: 3. The germline V gene has CDR1 SGHRS and CDR2 YFSETQ. This CDR3 has 13 residues. This CDR3 reads CASSRLADYEQYF. The CDR3 DNA reads as TGCGCCAGCAGCCGACTAGCGGATTACGAGCAGTACTTC.

J is TRBJ2-1 and V is TRBV7-2; D not certain. This CDR3 is 11 amino acids long. Looked up from germline, CDR1 is SGHTA and CDR2 is FQGNSA. Trimming took 5 bases from V and 15 from J, leaving 14 bases between them. CDR3 in amino acids: CASSRELEAFF. CDR3 sequence (DNA): TGTGCCAGCAGCCGAGAGTTAGAGGCGTTCTTC.